These 10 T cell receptor beta chains were sequenced from one sample in a study of T cells after yellow fever vaccination. Via MiXCR, TCRdb re-called the 5' RACE reads, giving one row per CDR3 protein. The sample has a few hundred thousand distinct CDR3 sequences, around 3.9% seen once. The sequencing here drew on PBMCs, taken 5 days after the yellow fever booster vaccination. These receptors originate from a man between 18 and 29 years old who received the YFV17D yellow fever vaccine.

This clonotype appeared many times. The CDR3, as DNA: TGTGCCAGCTCACCGCTCGAGGTGGGCGCCGGGGAGACCCAGTACTTC. Translation gives CASSPLEVGAGETQYF. The chain joins TRBV18 to TRBJ2-5; D is ambiguous. The CDR3 length is 16 residues. V dropped 3 bases and J dropped 5 bases, with 19 bases sitting between them. Germline V gene data show CDR1 as KGHSH and CDR2 as LQKENI.

In this sample, this clonotype turned up a few times. The chain uses TRBV29-1 and TRBJ2-3, with D tentatively TRBD1 (6 bases). The ends were cut back, 8 bases at V and 1 base at J, with 10 bases in the middle. The CDR3 totals 12 residues. CDR1 and CDR2 from the germline V gene are SQVTM and ANQGSEA. CDR3 nucleotide sequence: TGCAGCCCTCGACAGGGCACAGATACGCAGTATTTT. Translated: CSPRQGTDTQYF.

This chain connects TRBV27 to TRBJ1-6; the D is unclear. The V end was cut by 5 bases, the J end by 6 bases, with 8 bases between. Germline lookup yields CDR1 MNHEY and CDR2 SMNVEV (reference sequence). This CDR3 spans 13 amino acids. CDR3: CASSAGINSPLHF. The CDR3 bases are TGTGCCAGCAGTGCCGGGATTAATTCACCCCTCCACTTT.

J is TRBJ2-3 and V is TRBV7-3; weak D call: TRBD1 (6 bases). CDR1 and CDR2 from the germline V gene are SGHTA and FQGTGA. The CDR3 is made up of 15 amino acids. The V end lost 5 bases, the J end lost 2 bases, and 14 bases lay between the germline ends. CDR3 DNA sequence: TGTGCCAGCAGCCCGTCGGACAGATCCACAGATACGCAGTATTTT. Translation gives CASSPSDRSTDTQYF.

The chain combines TRBV7-3 with TRBJ2-5; D is uncertain. This CDR3 contains 13 residues. Trimming shortened V by 1 base and J by 2 bases, and 5 bases separated the two germline ends. Germline V gene sequence: CDR1 SGHTA, CDR2 FQGTGA. CDR3 in DNA: TGTGCCAGCAGCTTAAAGGGACAAGAGACCCAGTACTTC. Protein sequence: CASSLKGQETQYF.

The chain recombines TRBV7-8 with TRBJ1-5; 9 bases line up with TRBD1. Trimming cost V 4 bases and J 2 bases; bases outside gene matches: 6. The CDR3 extends over 16 amino acids. The germline V gene has CDR1 SGHVS and CDR2 FQNEAQ. The CDR3 sequence is CASSSDRGEGNQPQHF. CDR3 nucleotide sequence: TGTGCCAGCAGCTCGGACAGGGGTGAAGGCAATCAGCCCCAGCATTTT.

This clonotype came up many times. This chain connects TRBV29-1 to TRBJ2-1; tentatively, D is TRBD1 (6 bases). Germline V CDR1 and CDR2: SQVTM, ANQGSEA. Trimming took 7 bases from V and 5 from J, leaving 15 bases between them. This CDR3 comprises 13 residues. The CDR3 nucleotides read TGCAGCGGACTGCGGACAGATAACAATGAGCAGTTCTTC. Its translation: CSGLRTDNNEQFF.

The V and J genes are TRBV7-2 and TRBJ2-3; D ambiguous. The V gene's germline CDR1 is SGHTA and CDR2 FQGNSA. This CDR3 has 12 amino acids. Trimming took 5 bases from V and 7 from J, leaving 10 bases between them. The CDR3 reads CASSPSPHTQYF. In nucleotides, the CDR3 is TGTGCCAGCAGCCCATCGCCTCATACGCAGTATTTT.

This clonotype has a count of ten or more. The chain couples TRBV10-3 to TRBJ2-1; possibly TRBD1 for D (6 bases). From germline, CDR1 is ENHRY and CDR2 SYGVKD. This CDR3 is built from 15 residues. Deletions cut 10 bases from V and 0 bases from J, with 16 bases between. The CDR3 bases are TGTGCCACAGGGGAGAGGGCCAACTCCTACAATGAGCAGTTCTTC. Translating gives CATGERANSYNEQFF.

This clonotype was observed many times. The V call is TRBV7-8, the J call TRBJ2-2, with 8 bases lining up with TRBD1. Germline assignment: CDR1 SGHVS and CDR2 FQNEAQ. The CDR3 has 15 amino acids. V gave up 4 bases and J gave up 3 bases; unmatched junction bases: 4. The chain's CDR3 is CASSYAGGYTGELFF. As DNA, the CDR3 is TGTGCCAGCAGCTACGCAGGGGGCTACACCGGGGAGCTGTTTTTT.